The 23 T cell receptor beta chains in this list originate from one sample, sequenced in a study of T cells after yellow fever vaccination. MiXCR was run by TCRdb on the 5' RACE reads, yielding one entry per CDR3 protein. Of more than 250,000 distinct CDR3 sequences listed, around 6.8% are singletons. This specimen consisted of PBMCs, obtained 45 days after the first yellow fever vaccination. These receptors all come from a man between 18 and 35 years old who received the YFV17D yellow fever vaccine.

The chain is built from TRBV20-1 and TRBJ2-3, with 7 bases that match TRBD2. The CDR3 loop spans 14 amino acids. After removal of 6 bases from V and 6 bases from J, the junction contained 12 bases not matched to a gene. Germline V lookup: CDR1 DFQATT, CDR2 SNEGSKA (reference sequence). CDR3 coding DNA: TGCAGTGCCGCGGATGCGGGAGAGGCGGATACGCAGTATTTT. Its protein is CSAADAGEADTQYF.

The rearrangement joins TRBV20-1 to TRBJ2-3; 9 nucleotides agree with TRBD2. Germline loops: CDR1 DFQATT, CDR2 SNEGSKA (reference sequence). This CDR3 contains 16 residues. V trimming: 3 bases; J trimming: 0 bases; junction bases outside the gene matches: 7. The CDR3 region has the DNA TGCAGTGCTAGGGGTAGCGGGGGCACTAGCACAGATACGCAGTATTTT. It encodes CSARGSGGTSTDTQYF.

This clonotype occurred a few times. This chain links TRBV27 with TRBJ1-1; D remains ambiguous. This CDR3 is built from 15 residues. V was pared by 2 bases and J by 1 base, with 11 bases between. From germline, CDR1 is MNHEY and CDR2 SMNVEV (reference sequence). In nucleotides, the CDR3 is TGTGCCAGCAGTTTAATGTCGGCCGCGAACACTGAAGCTTTCTTT. This gives the protein CASSLMSAANTEAFF.

This clonotype was seen more than once but under ten times. V usage is TRBV12-3 or TRBV12-4 and J usage is TRBJ2-2; D possibly corresponds to TRBD2 (6 bases). The CDR3 runs to 16 residues. V lost 8 bases, J lost 6 bases, and 22 bases lay in between. The CDR3 DNA reads TGTGCCAGCCCTGATGGCGGGACGCCGGGCGCCGGGGAGCTGTTTTTT. Translation: CASPDGGTPGAGELFF.

This clonotype came up a few times. This chain joins TRBV5-5 and TRBJ2-7; 8 nucleotides line up with TRBD2. J was trimmed by 10 bases and V by 0 bases; bases with no gene match: 3. CDR3 length equals 12 residues. CDR1 is SGHKS and CDR2 is YYEKEE in the germline V gene (reference sequence). CDR3 in amino acids: CASSLAAGGQYV. In nucleotides, the CDR3 is TGTGCCAGCAGCTTGGCGGCGGGGGGACAGTACGTC.

The chain is built from TRBV19 and TRBJ2-7; D perhaps matches TRBD2 (6 bases). Trimming shortened V by 4 bases and J by 6 bases, and 19 bases separated the two germline ends. Germline CDR1 reads LNHDA; CDR2 reads SQIVND (reference sequence). The CDR3 has 15 amino acids. The CDR3 loop is CASSRRGGRTIEQYF. In DNA form, the CDR3 reads TGTGCCAGTAGTAGACGCGGAGGGAGAACAATCGAGCAGTACTTC.

Many counts were recorded for this clonotype. CDR3 amino acids: CASSFPTGANGYTF. DNA of the CDR3: TGTGCCAGCAGCTTCCCGACAGGAGCGAATGGCTACACCTTC. V is TRBV7-2 and J is TRBJ1-2; tentatively, D is TRBD1 (6 bases). CDR3 length equals 14 residues. Germline V lookup: CDR1 SGHTA, CDR2 FQGNSA. Trimming took 3 bases from V and 6 from J, leaving 14 bases between them.

V usage is TRBV20-1 and J usage is TRBJ1-6, with unresolved D. Deletions cut 6 bases from V and 9 bases from J, with 18 bases between. From germline, CDR1 is DFQATT and CDR2 SNEGSKA (reference sequence). This CDR3 comprises 14 residues. This chain's CDR3 is CSAAKGPGTSPLHF. CDR3 coding DNA: TGCAGTGCCGCCAAGGGCCCGGGCACTTCACCCCTCCACTTT.

This chain joins TRBV5-1 and TRBJ1-2; D ambiguous. Per the germline V gene, CDR1 is SGHRS and CDR2 is YFSETQ. CDR3 size: 13 residues. Trimming stripped 4 bases from V and 5 bases from J, with 12 bases between. The CDR3 loop reads CASSDYGKYGYTF. The CDR3 DNA is TGCGCCAGCAGCGACTACGGGAAATATGGCTACACCTTC.

This sequence joins TRBV9 and TRBJ2-3; D gene ambiguous. The CDR3 loop spans 14 amino acids. CDR1 and CDR2 (germline): SGDLS, YYNGEE. The V end lost 0 bases, the J end lost 1 base, and 6 bases lay between the germline ends. The CDR3 is CASSVGVGTDTQYF. DNA for the CDR3: TGTGCCAGCAGCGTAGGGGTGGGCACAGATACGCAGTATTTT.

V gene TRBV7-8 combines with J gene TRBJ2-1; no clear D gene. Germline V gives CDR1 SGHVS, CDR2 FQNEAQ. The CDR3 length is 14 residues. V lost 5 bases, J lost 9 bases, and 17 bases lay in between. The CDR3 DNA reads as TGTGCCAGCAGCCCCCCCAGGTCGACCGGTGAGCAGTTCTTC. Its protein is CASSPPRSTGEQFF.

The chain has TRBV29-1 and TRBJ1-1; D is undetermined. CDR3 length: 12 amino acids. V lost 4 bases to trimming and J lost 0 bases, with 6 bases between them. CDR1 is SQVTM and CDR2 is ANQGSEA in the germline V gene. CDR3 sequence: CSVGYMNTEAFF. The CDR3 DNA reads TGCAGCGTTGGGTACATGAACACTGAAGCTTTCTTT.

This clonotype was seen many times. This chain joins TRBV9 and TRBJ2-3, with 11 nucleotides matching TRBD2. Germline lookup yields CDR1 SGDLS and CDR2 YYNGEE. V trimming: 4 bases; J trimming: 9 bases; junction bases outside the gene matches: 16. This CDR3 comprises 17 residues. The CDR3 loop reads CASSITKTSGDRVTQYF. The CDR3, as DNA: TGTGCCAGCAGCATAACTAAGACTAGCGGGGACCGGGTGACGCAGTATTTT. Using reference TRBV9 and TRBJ2-3 for the parts outside the CDR3, the full variable domain is DSGVTQTPKHLITATGQRVTLRCSPRSGDLSVYWYQQSLDQGLQFLIQYYNGEERAKGNILERFSAQQFPDLHSELNLSSLELGDSALYFCASSITKTSGDRVTQYFGPGTRLTVL.

V and J are TRBV7-3 and TRBJ2-7, with D possibly matching TRBD1 (5 bases). Looked up from germline, CDR1 is SGHTA and CDR2 is FQGTGA. With 2 bases removed from V and 2 bases from J, the gap between germline ends came to 7 bases. This CDR3 is 13 amino acids long. CDR3 amino acids: CASSLGHPYEQYF. The CDR3 region has the DNA TGTGCCAGCAGCTTAGGACATCCCTACGAGCAGTACTTC.

The genes are TRBV20-1 and TRBJ1-1; D is undetermined. Germline values: CDR1 DFQATT, CDR2 SNEGSKA (reference sequence). With 4 bases removed from V and 1 base from J, the gap between germline ends came to 16 bases. CDR3 length: 15 residues. As DNA, the CDR3 is TGCAGTGCTAAACCCTTCGAGGGCACGAACACTGAAGCTTTCTTT. This encodes CSAKPFEGTNTEAFF.

A few counts support this clonotype. This chain connects TRBV4-3 to TRBJ2-7; 9 bases map to TRBD1. V shed 4 bases, J shed 0 bases, and the junction held 7 bases outside the gene matches. CDR3 length: 16 amino acids. CDR1 LGHNA and CDR2 YSLEER come from the germline V gene. This CDR3 is CASSPVDRGSSYEQYF. CDR3 coding DNA: TGCGCCAGCAGCCCGGTAGACAGGGGGAGCTCCTACGAGCAGTACTTC.

The V and J genes are TRBV15 and TRBJ2-3; tentative D call: TRBD2 (7 bases). V was shortened by 2 bases and J by 4 bases, with 10 bases between the two germline ends. The V gene's germline CDR1 is LNHNV and CDR2 YYDKDF (reference sequence). This CDR3 is 14 amino acids long. The CDR3 coding sequence is TGTGCCACCAGCAGAACGGGGGGCGCAGATACGCAGTATTTT. It codes for CATSRTGGADTQYF.

The V and J genes are TRBV20-1 and TRBJ2-1; no clear D. The CDR3 loop spans 11 amino acids. Trimming took 2 bases from V and 8 from J, leaving 7 bases between them. Looked up from germline, CDR1 is DFQATT and CDR2 is SNEGSKA (reference sequence). The CDR3 nucleotides are TGCAGTGCTAGACTAAACTATGAGCAGTTCTTC. Its translation is CSARLNYEQFF.

This sequence joins TRBV18 and TRBJ1-6; D perhaps matches TRBD1 (6 bases). Trimming pared 5 bases from V and 8 bases from J, leaving 13 bases between. Germline V lookup: CDR1 KGHSH, CDR2 LQKENI. The CDR3 extends over 14 amino acids. Here the CDR3 DNA reads TGTGCCAGCTCATCAACAGGGTTTGATTCACCCCTCCACTTT. This codes for CASSSTGFDSPLHF.

The chain uses TRBV11-1 and TRBJ1-5; D is ambiguous. Trimming removed 6 bases at V and 4 bases at J, with 25 bases between. Germline V gene data show CDR1 as SGHAT and CDR2 as FQDESV (reference sequence). The CDR3 contains 18 residues. The CDR3 nucleotides are TGTGCCAGCAGACGACGGGCCGAGCTCACCGCCGGTAATCAGCCCCAGCATTTT. Encoded protein: CASRRRAELTAGNQPQHF.

This clonotype was detected a few times. The chain links TRBV7-8 to TRBJ2-2; unclear D gene. Trimming cost V 5 bases and J 4 bases, with 8 bases left between them. The CDR3 covers 13 residues. Germline CDR1 is SGHVS and CDR2 is FQNEAQ. For the CDR3, the DNA is TGTGCCAGCAGCGACCCGCCCACCGGGGAGCTGTTTTTT. Its protein is CASSDPPTGELFF. Drawing the rest from reference TRBV7-8 and TRBJ2-2, the complete variable domain is GAGVSQSPRYKVAKRGQDVALRCDPISGHVSLFWYQQALGQGPEFLTYFQNEAQLDKSGLPSDRFFAERPEGSVSTLKIQRTQQEDSAVYLCASSDPPTGELFFGEGSRLTVL.

This clonotype was counted only a few times. CDR3 in DNA: TGCAGTGCTCCGGACAGGACCCGCTCTGGAAACACCATATATTTT. Translation: CSAPDRTRSGNTIYF. The chain combines TRBV20-1 with TRBJ1-3; 7 bases map to TRBD1. CDR1 and CDR2 (germline): DFQATT, SNEGSKA (reference sequence). The CDR3 covers 15 residues. V was clipped by 5 bases and J by 0 bases; unmatched bases: 7.

This clonotype occurred a few times. This chain links TRBV30 with TRBJ2-7, with TRBD1 identical over 8 bases. From germline, CDR1 is GTSNPN and CDR2 SVGIG (reference sequence). With V trimmed by 4 bases and J by 1 base, 6 bases remained unmatched. The CDR3 totals 14 residues. CDR3 loop: CAWNTGTGSYEQYF. The CDR3 region has the DNA TGTGCCTGGAATACCGGGACAGGATCCTACGAGCAGTACTTC.